The next 26 T cell receptor beta chains were all read from a single sample in a study of T cells after posttransplantation cyclophosphamide. Profiled with immunoSEQ multiplex PCR; TCRdb holds only in-frame clones, not every one. The repertoire holds 4,400 or so clones, with roughly 77% as singletons. Cyclophosphamide on days +3 and +4 followed busulfan-fludarabine conditioning and a marrow graft. The specimen was PBMCs, collected after an allogeneic stem cell transplant with post-transplant cyclophosphamide. All receptors come from a female patient aged 50-60 years who received an allogeneic stem cell transplant from a related donor, was CMV-positive, and had no GVHD. The T cells may partly be graft donor cells.

This clone has just one count. The chain combines TRBV27 with TRBJ2-7; D gene uncertain. CDR1 is MNHEY, CDR2 SMNVEV, per germline (reference sequence). The CDR3 has 14 residues. Trimming removed 6 bases from V and 1 base from J, with 13 bases in between. CDR3 protein: CASSRGAESYEQYF. As DNA, the CDR3 is TGTGCCAGCAGCCGAGGCGCAGAGTCCTACGAGCAGTACTTC.

The chain recombines TRBV5-6 with TRBJ2-3, with TRBD2 as a possible D gene (7 bases). Germline CDR1 and CDR2: SGHDT and YYEEEE. This CDR3 spans 15 amino acids. Trimming removed 2 bases at V and 4 bases at J, with 14 bases between. CDR3 in DNA: TGTGCCAGCAGCTTCGCGGGGGCTGGGGCAGATACGCAGTATTTT. The encoded protein is CASSFAGAGADTQYF.

This chain links TRBV7-9 with TRBJ1-1; D perhaps matches TRBD1 (5 bases). The CDR3 has 15 amino acids. The V end was cut by 2 bases, the J end by 1 base, with 11 bases between. Germline CDR1 and CDR2: SEHNR and FQNEAQ (reference sequence). The DNA of the CDR3 is TGTGCCAGCAGCTTATCTGGGCAGGGGAACACTGAAGCTTTCTTT. It translates to CASSLSGQGNTEAFF. Combining the CDR3 with reference TRBV7-9 and TRBJ1-1 gives the whole variable domain DTGVSQNPRHKITKRGQNVTFRCDPISEHNRLYWYRQTLGQGPEFLTYFQNEAQLEKSRLLSDRFSAERPKGSFSTLEIQRTEQGDSAMYLCASSLSGQGNTEAFFGQGTRLTVV.

The V gene is TRBV6-4, the J gene TRBJ2-3, with D possibly TRBD1 on 6 matching bases. The CDR3 contains 16 residues. The germline V gene has CDR1 MRHNA and CDR2 SNTAGT. V shed 2 bases and J shed 2 bases, with 14 bases lying between them. The CDR3 bases are TGTGCCAGCAGTGACACAGGGATCCCCCACACAGATACGCAGTATTTT. Its translation: CASSDTGIPHTDTQYF.

The rearrangement joins TRBV7-9 to TRBJ2-7, with D maybe TRBD1 (6 bases). This CDR3 region has 15 residues. The germline V and J ends were trimmed by 5 bases and 0 bases, with 14 bases remaining between them. Per the germline V gene, CDR1 is SEHNR and CDR2 is FQNEAQ (reference sequence). Here the CDR3 reads CASSLWGQGSYEQYF. CDR3 nucleotide sequence: TGTGCCAGCAGCCTTTGGGGGCAGGGCTCCTACGAGCAGTACTTC. Filled out from reference TRBV7-9 and TRBJ2-7, the complete variable domain reads DTGVSQNPRHKITKRGQNVTFRCDPISEHNRLYWYRQTLGQGPEFLTYFQNEAQLEKSRLLSDRFSAERPKGSFSTLEIQRTEQGDSAMYLCASSLWGQGSYEQYFGPGTRLTVT.

V gene TRBV9 combines with J gene TRBJ1-3, with D unresolved. V lost 2 bases and J 4 bases, leaving 7 bases between the germline ends. This CDR3 region has 13 residues. Germline assignment: CDR1 SGDLS and CDR2 YYNGEE. CDR3 sequence: CASSVSQGNTIYF. As DNA, the CDR3 is TGTGCCAGCAGCGTGTCCCAAGGAAACACCATATATTTT.

The V and J genes are TRBV10-1 and TRBJ1-2; 10 nucleotides agree with TRBD1. This CDR3 spans 14 amino acids. Trimming removed 10 bases from V and 5 bases from J; junction bases left unmatched: 10. Germline V gene lookup returns CDR1 WNHNN and CDR2 SYGVQD (reference sequence). The CDR3 region has the DNA TGCGCCACCAGACAGGGACAGGGGATTTATGGCTACACCTTC. Its translation is CATRQGQGIYGYTF.

The chain links TRBV7-9 to TRBJ1-1, with D uncertain. CDR1 is SEHNR and CDR2 is FQNEAQ in the germline V gene (reference sequence). This CDR3 spans 13 amino acids. Trimming took off 1 base at V and 5 bases at J, with 8 bases between the two ends. CDR3 in amino acids: CASSLGSGTEAFF. The DNA for the CDR3 is TGTGCCAGCAGCTTAGGGTCGGGGACTGAAGCTTTCTTT.

CDR3 loop: CASSPSGLVETQYF. As DNA, the CDR3 is TGTGCCAGCAGTCCCTCAGGGTTGGTGGAGACCCAGTACTTC. The V gene is TRBV28, the J gene TRBJ2-5, with a tentative D call TRBD1 (5 bases). Germline CDR1 MDHEN, CDR2 SYDVKM. The length of the CDR3 is 14 residues. Trimming shortened V by 5 bases and J by 5 bases, and 15 bases separated the two germline ends.

The V call is TRBV19, the J call TRBJ1-2; D not resolved. V lost 3 bases and J lost 3, with 8 bases in between. Germline assignment: CDR1 LNHDA and CDR2 SQIVND (reference sequence). CDR3 length: 13 amino acids. CDR3 bases: TGTGCCAGTAGTATGAGGGTCGACTATGGCTACACCTTC. As protein: CASSMRVDYGYTF.

The chain recombines TRBV27 with TRBJ2-5; weak D call: TRBD1 (5 bases). Germline values: CDR1 MNHEY, CDR2 SMNVEV (reference sequence). The V end lost 11 bases, the J end lost 5 bases, and 18 bases lay between the germline ends. The CDR3 has 13 residues. CDR3 DNA sequence: TGTGCCTTCCGCCCATGGACACAGGAGACCCAGTACTTC. This codes for CAFRPWTQETQYF.

V is TRBV7-8 and J is TRBJ2-5, with D maybe TRBD2 (5 bases). Germline loops: CDR1 SGHVS, CDR2 FQNEAQ. The CDR3 runs 13 residues. Trimming took off 2 bases at V and 5 bases at J, with 9 bases between the two ends. The CDR3 sequence is CASSLMGGETQYF. The CDR3, as DNA: TGTGCCAGCAGCTTAATGGGCGGGGAGACCCAGTACTTC.

In its sample, this clone ranks as large. The chain links TRBV28 to TRBJ1-5, with 9 bases matching TRBD1. This CDR3 is 17 amino acids long. Germline CDR1 and CDR2: MDHEN and SYDVKM. The V gene end was trimmed by 5 bases and the J gene end by 2 bases; junction bases not matched to a gene: 10. The CDR3 is CASSDRQGDLGNQPQHF. CDR3 DNA sequence: TGTGCCAGCAGTGACCGACAGGGGGATCTCGGCAATCAGCCCCAGCATTTT.

The chain couples TRBV7-8 to TRBJ2-1, with TRBD2 matching over 13 bases. The CDR3 is 17 amino acids. Germline values: CDR1 SGHVS, CDR2 FQNEAQ. Trimming at V came to 5 bases and at J to 7 bases, leaving 11 bases not matched to a gene. The CDR3 loop reads CASSPRRTSGGGNEQFF. The CDR3 nucleotides read TGTGCCAGCAGCCCTAGGAGGACTAGCGGGGGAGGGAATGAGCAGTTCTTC. Filled out from reference TRBV7-8 and TRBJ2-1, the complete variable domain reads GAGVSQSPRYKVAKRGQDVALRCDPISGHVSLFWYQQALGQGPEFLTYFQNEAQLDKSGLPSDRFFAERPEGSVSTLKIQRTQQEDSAVYLCASSPRRTSGGGNEQFFGPGTRLTVL.

This chain connects TRBV4-1 to TRBJ1-4, with D maybe TRBD1 (6 bases). V was clipped by 3 bases and J by 11 bases, with 13 bases between them. Germline loops: CDR1 MGHRA, CDR2 YSYEKL. CDR3 size: 13 residues. The CDR3 is CASSQGEGGKLFF. DNA for the CDR3: TGCGCCAGCAGCCAGGGGGAGGGGGGGAAACTGTTTTTT.

The V and J genes are TRBV5-6 and TRBJ2-7, with D hard to call. Germline assignment: CDR1 SGHDT and CDR2 YYEEEE. This CDR3 region has 13 residues. V shed 0 bases and J shed 3 bases, with 7 bases lying between them. The CDR3 is CASSLGELYEQYF. The CDR3 nucleotides read TGTGCCAGCAGCTTGGGAGAGCTCTACGAGCAGTACTTC.

The V call is TRBV4-1, the J call TRBJ2-2; TRBD1 agrees at 7 bases. This CDR3 spans 14 amino acids. V shed 7 bases and J 4 bases; nucleotides not matched to a gene: 6. Per the germline V gene, CDR1 is MGHRA and CDR2 is YSYEKL. CDR3 sequence: CASTRDRITGELFF. DNA of the CDR3: TGCGCCAGCACCCGGGACAGAATCACCGGGGAGCTGTTTTTT.

V usage is TRBV5-6 and J usage is TRBJ2-5; the match to TRBD1 covers 12 bases. The germline CDR1 and CDR2 sequences are SGHDT and YYEEEE. After removal of 2 bases from V and 2 bases from J, the junction contained 7 bases not matched to a gene. The length of the CDR3 is 17 residues. CDR3 coding DNA: TGTGCCAGCAGCTTACCGGGACAGGGGGCCCTGCAAGAGACCCAGTACTTC. This encodes CASSLPGQGALQETQYF. Full variable domain (rest looked up from reference TRBV5-6 and TRBJ2-5): DAGVTQSPTHLIKTRGQQVTLRCSPKSGHDTVSWYQQALGQGPQFIFQYYEEEERQRGNFPDRFSGHQFPNYSSELNVNALLLGDSALYLCASSLPGQGALQETQYFGPGTRLLVL.

V gene TRBV29-1 combines with J gene TRBJ2-7, with D possibly TRBD1 on 6 matching bases. The CDR3 has 14 amino acids. V lost 8 bases, J lost 2 bases, and 19 bases lay in between. Germline V gene lookup returns CDR1 SQVTM and CDR2 ANQGSEA. CDR3 coding DNA: TGCAGCTTCAAAGAGGGGGTCGGTGCCTACGAGCAGTACTTC. Its protein is CSFKEGVGAYEQYF.

This sequence joins TRBV27 and TRBJ2-4; no clear D gene. CDR3 length: 13 amino acids. CDR1 and CDR2 from the germline V gene are MNHEY and SMNVEV (reference sequence). V shed 3 bases and J shed 4 bases, with 7 bases lying between them. The CDR3 loop reads CASSFSVKNIQYF. CDR3 coding DNA: TGTGCCAGCAGTTTCTCAGTAAAAAACATTCAGTACTTC.

This clone was counted a single time. The chain employs TRBV7-3 and TRBJ2-7, with TRBD2 as a possible D gene (5 bases). CDR3 length: 14 residues. V shed 0 bases and J shed 1 base, with 7 bases lying between them. Looked up from germline, CDR1 is SGHTA and CDR2 is FQGTGA. The CDR3 reads CASSLTSGSYEQYF. Here the CDR3 DNA reads TGTGCCAGCAGCTTAACTTCGGGATCCTACGAGCAGTACTTC. The variable domain in full, completed from reference TRBV7-3 and TRBJ2-7, reads GAGVSQTPSNKVTEKGKYVELRCDPISGHTALYWYRQSLGQGPEFLIYFQGTGAADDSGLPNDRFFAVRPEGSVSTLKIQRTERGDSAVYLCASSLTSGSYEQYFGPGTRLTVT.

The chain combines TRBV2 with TRBJ1-1; D call uncertain. V gave up 8 bases and J gave up 1 base, with 17 bases separating them. CDR3 length: 15 residues. The V gene's germline CDR1 is SNHLY and CDR2 FYNNEI. Here the CDR3 reads CASPPSRRENTEAFF. In DNA form, the CDR3 reads TGTGCCAGCCCACCCTCAAGAAGAGAGAACACTGAAGCTTTCTTT.

The CDR3, as DNA: TGTGCCAGCAGCTTGCCTAGACTAGCGGGAAATGGCGGGGAGCTGTTTTTT. Translating gives CASSLPRLAGNGGELFF. This chain uses TRBV5-4 with TRBJ2-2, with 11 bases that match TRBD2. The CDR3 contains 17 residues. Trimming removed 1 base from V and 7 bases from J; junction bases left unmatched: 9. Germline CDR1 SGHNT, CDR2 YYREEE (reference sequence).

This clone was observed a few times. The chain carries TRBV5-5 and TRBJ1-4, with D possibly matching TRBD1 (6 bases). This CDR3 spans 13 amino acids. Germline V CDR1 and CDR2: SGHKS, YYEKEE (reference sequence). The ends were cut back, 2 bases at V and 4 bases at J, with 6 bases in the middle. CDR3 nucleotide sequence: TGTGCCAGCAGCTTACAGGGTAATGAAAAACTGTTTTTT. This codes for CASSLQGNEKLFF.

This chain joins TRBV6-6 and TRBJ1-6; maybe TRBD1 (5 bases). V was clipped by 8 bases and J by 11 bases, with 22 bases between them. Germline V gives CDR1 MNHNY, CDR2 SVGAGI (reference sequence). The CDR3 length is 15 residues. For the CDR3, the DNA is TGTGCCAGCGGCCGAGATGAAGGGACTAGCCCACCCCTCCACTTT. It codes for CASGRDEGTSPPLHF.

The CDR3 reads CASSLGGQGASHEQYF. In DNA form, the CDR3 reads TGCGCCAGCAGCTTGGGCGGACAGGGGGCGTCCCACGAGCAGTACTTC. This chain joins TRBV5-1 and TRBJ2-7, with 11 bases that match TRBD1. Germline lookup yields CDR1 SGHRS and CDR2 YFSETQ. The CDR3 contains 16 residues. V shed 0 bases and J 5 bases; nucleotides not matched to a gene: 7.